The 30 T cell receptor beta chains reported below all come from one sample, sequenced in a study of beta chain features in type 1 diabetes. Isolated RNA was reverse transcribed in full, so expressed TCRB transcripts were sequenced. The assay was immunoSEQ multiplex PCR, and TCRdb's table has in-frame clones only and misses some. The data show 40,000 to 45,000 clones, over 50% seen once. Sequencing was performed on Tregs from blood. All receptors come from a woman aged 18-29 years in good health.

The chain links TRBV7-9 to TRBJ2-7, with 10 nucleotides matching TRBD2. Germline-derived CDR1 and CDR2 are SEHNR and FQNEAQ (reference sequence). This CDR3 spans 15 amino acids. After removal of 1 base from V and 2 bases from J, the junction contained 2 bases not matched to a gene. The CDR3: CASSLESGRAYEQYF. CDR3 in DNA: TGTGCCAGCAGCTTAGAGAGCGGGAGGGCCTACGAGCAGTACTTC.

This clone was counted a few times. The CDR3 sequence is CASSQGSRGVYGYTF. For the CDR3, the DNA is TGCGCCAGCAGCCAAGGCTCCAGGGGAGTTTATGGCTACACCTTC. The rearrangement joins TRBV4-1 to TRBJ1-2; TRBD1 might be the D (6 bases). Looked up from germline, CDR1 is MGHRA and CDR2 is YSYEKL. Trimming left V 1 base short and J 5 bases short, with 14 bases between. This CDR3 is 15 amino acids long.

V and J are TRBV4-1 and TRBJ2-7, with 9 bases matching TRBD2. Germline V CDR1 and CDR2: MGHRA, YSYEKL. Trimming cost V 1 base and J 5 bases; bases outside gene matches: 15. This CDR3 spans 18 amino acids. In DNA, the CDR3 is TGCGCCAGCAGCCAAGGAGGTGTAGCGGGAGATAGTGTGGACGAGCAGTACTTC. Amino acid sequence: CASSQGGVAGDSVDEQYF.

The table lists this clone with a few counts. The chain links TRBV9 to TRBJ2-3, with 15 nucleotides matching TRBD2. Germline assignment: CDR1 SGDLS and CDR2 YYNGEE. The CDR3 extends over 17 amino acids. J was trimmed by 6 bases and V by 4 bases; bases with no gene match: 9. The CDR3 DNA reads TGTGCCAGCAGCTCCCGGACTAGCGGGAGGGCCCCGGATACGCAGTATTTT. This encodes CASSSRTSGRAPDTQYF.

CDR3 sequence: CASSSQGITEAFF. CDR3 nucleotides: TGCGCCAGCAGCTCACAGGGGATCACTGAAGCTTTCTTT. J is TRBJ1-1 and V is TRBV5-1; 7 nucleotides align to TRBD1. The length of the CDR3 is 13 residues. CDR1 is SGHRS and CDR2 is YFSETQ in the germline V gene. V trimming: 3 bases; J trimming: 4 bases; junction bases outside the gene matches: 3. Full variable domain (outside the CDR3, taken from reference TRBV5-1 and TRBJ1-1): KAGVTQTPRYLIKTRGQQVTLSCSPISGHRSVSWYQQTPGQGLQFLFEYFSETQRNKGNFPGRFSGRQFSNSRSEMNVSTLELGDSALYLCASSSQGITEAFFGQGTRLTVV.

The CDR3 bases are TGTGCCAGCAGTCGTCCCGGGACAGGGGTAGGCTATGGCTACACCTTC. Amino acid sequence: CASSRPGTGVGYGYTF. V and J are TRBV28 and TRBJ1-2; the match to TRBD1 covers 10 bases. This CDR3 region has 16 residues. Germline V gene sequence: CDR1 MDHEN, CDR2 SYDVKM. With V trimmed by 5 bases and J by 4 bases, 10 bases remained unmatched.

This clone was observed a few times. The CDR3 here is CASSLLTGATNEKLFF. In DNA, the CDR3 is TGTGCCAGTAGTCTCTTGACAGGGGCAACTAATGAAAAACTGTTTTTT. This chain links TRBV19 with TRBJ1-4; 8 nucleotides align to TRBD1. The CDR3 totals 16 residues. Germline values: CDR1 LNHDA, CDR2 SQIVND (reference sequence). J was trimmed by 0 bases and V by 5 bases; bases with no gene match: 5.

The J gene is TRBJ2-7, the V gene TRBV14; D unclear. The CDR3 sequence is 15 residues long. V lost 0 bases and J 1 base, leaving 10 bases between the germline ends. In germline, CDR1 is SGHDN, CDR2 FVKESK. The CDR3 DNA reads TGTGCCAGCAGCCAAGATCTTTTCAGGTCCTACGAGCAGTACTTC. Its protein product is CASSQDLFRSYEQYF.

This chain joins TRBV6-6 and TRBJ2-6; weak D call: TRBD1 (5 bases). The CDR3 is 15 residues long. The germline V and J ends were trimmed by 4 bases and 2 bases, with 9 bases remaining between them. Germline V CDR1 and CDR2: MNHNY, SVGAGI (reference sequence). For the CDR3, the DNA is TGTGCCAGCAGTTCCCCAGGGCCTGGGGCCAACGTCCTGACTTTC. It yields the protein CASSSPGPGANVLTF.

This chain uses TRBV7-2 with TRBJ2-7; tentatively, D is TRBD1 (6 bases). CDR3 length: 13 amino acids. Germline lookup yields CDR1 SGHTA and CDR2 FQGNSA. V was pared by 1 base and J by 7 bases, with 11 bases between. In DNA, the CDR3 is TGTGCCAGCAGCTTAGTGGGGGCGCGTGAGCAGTACTTC. The encoded protein is CASSLVGAREQYF.

V is TRBV18 and J is TRBJ2-7, with D possibly matching TRBD1 (6 bases). Germline-derived CDR1 and CDR2 are KGHSH and LQKENI. CDR3 length: 12 residues. Trimming removed 4 bases from V and 4 bases from J, with 8 bases in between. The CDR3 DNA is TGTGCCAGCTCACAGGACAGTTACGAGCAGTACTTC. Translation gives CASSQDSYEQYF.

This sequence joins TRBV7-9 and TRBJ2-1, with a possible D match to TRBD2 (5 bases). V was shortened by 4 bases and J by 0 bases, with 13 bases between the two germline ends. The CDR3 runs to 16 residues. Per the germline V gene, CDR1 is SEHNR and CDR2 is FQNEAQ (reference sequence). The CDR3 coding sequence is TGTGCCAGCAGCTCAAAATGGACTCTCTCCTACAATGAGCAGTTCTTC. It yields the protein CASSSKWTLSYNEQFF. Drawing the rest from reference TRBV7-9 and TRBJ2-1, the complete variable domain is DTGVSQNPRHKITKRGQNVTFRCDPISEHNRLYWYRQTLGQGPEFLTYFQNEAQLEKSRLLSDRFSAERPKGSFSTLEIQRTEQGDSAMYLCASSSKWTLSYNEQFFGPGTRLTVL.

This clone occurred a few times. The chain recombines TRBV6-1 with TRBJ1-4; D remains ambiguous. There are 15 residues in the CDR3. In germline, CDR1 is MNHNS, CDR2 SASEGT. With 6 bases removed from V and 3 bases from J, the gap between germline ends came to 14 bases. CDR3 loop: CASSPTLAANEKLFF. The CDR3 nucleotides are TGTGCCAGCAGCCCCACCCTCGCGGCTAATGAAAAACTGTTTTTT.

This clone was picked up a small number of times. The chain recombines TRBV7-2 with TRBJ2-2; TRBD2 might be the D (5 bases). Trimming cost V 5 bases and J 2 bases, with 12 bases left between them. The germline V gene encodes CDR1 SGHTA and CDR2 FQGNSA. This CDR3 has 15 amino acids. The CDR3 region is CASSRGYLNTGELFF. DNA for the CDR3: TGTGCCAGCAGCCGGGGTTACCTAAACACCGGGGAGCTGTTTTTT.

This chain joins TRBV5-6 and TRBJ2-1; D is undetermined. The germline V and J ends were trimmed by 4 bases and 12 bases, with 17 bases remaining between them. The CDR3 contains 13 residues. In germline, CDR1 is SGHDT, CDR2 YYEEEE. The CDR3 nucleotides are TGTGCCAGCAGCCAACCCCATGGGCGTAGGCAGTTCTTC. Protein product: CASSQPHGRRQFF.

The J gene is TRBJ1-5, the V gene TRBV19, with a weak D call TRBD1 (6 bases). Trimming pared 3 bases from V and 0 bases from J, leaving 15 bases between. CDR3 length: 17 amino acids. Looked up from germline, CDR1 is LNHDA and CDR2 is SQIVND (reference sequence). CDR3 nucleotides: TGTGCCAGTAGTATTCGAGGCAGGGGCTTTAGCAATCAGCCCCAGCATTTT. Translation gives CASSIRGRGFSNQPQHF.

This rearrangement joins TRBV2 to TRBJ2-1; D gene unclear. From germline, CDR1 is SNHLY and CDR2 FYNNEI. The CDR3 contains 16 residues. The V and J ends lost 2 bases and 0 bases respectively, with 11 bases between them. The CDR3 here is CASSERRRSSYNEQFF. The CDR3 DNA follows: TGTGCCAGCAGTGAACGCAGGCGTAGCTCCTACAATGAGCAGTTCTTC.

This chain joins TRBV5-1 and TRBJ2-2, with 16 nucleotides matching TRBD2. The J segment lost 6 bases and the V segment lost 2 bases, leaving 7 bases of the junction unmatched. CDR3 length equals 18 residues. Germline V lookup: CDR1 SGHRS, CDR2 YFSETQ. The CDR3: CASSLTAGTSGRAGELFF. Here the CDR3 DNA reads TGCGCCAGCAGCTTAACAGCCGGGACTAGCGGGAGGGCCGGGGAGCTGTTTTTT.

The J gene is TRBJ2-1, the V gene TRBV30, with 7 bases lining up with TRBD2. The CDR3 is 14 amino acids. Germline values: CDR1 GTSNPN, CDR2 SVGIG (reference sequence). J was trimmed by 3 bases and V by 4 bases; bases with no gene match: 6. The CDR3 here is CAWTRKRDYNEQFF. CDR3 DNA sequence: TGTGCCTGGACGAGGAAGCGGGACTACAATGAGCAGTTCTTC.

CDR3 in DNA: TGTGCCAGCAGCTCCCGGTTTAGCGGGAGGGTGGGGACAGATACGCAGTATTTT. It specifies CASSSRFSGRVGTDTQYF. This sequence joins TRBV11-2 and TRBJ2-3; 11 positions match TRBD2. The J segment lost 3 bases and the V segment lost 4 bases, leaving 12 bases of the junction unmatched. Germline CDR1 SGHAT, CDR2 FQNNGV. This CDR3 spans 18 amino acids. Supplemented by reference TRBV11-2 and TRBJ2-3, the full variable domain reads EAGVAQSPRYKIIEKRQSVAFWCNPISGHATLYWYQQILGQGPKLLIQFQNNGVVDDSQLPKDRFSAERLKGVDSTLKIQPAKLEDSAVYLCASSSRFSGRVGTDTQYFGPGTRLTVL.

This chain joins TRBV30 and TRBJ2-3, with 9 bases that match TRBD1. The germline V gene has CDR1 GTSNPN and CDR2 SVGIG (reference sequence). J lost 6 bases, V lost 0 bases, and 10 bases had no gene match. The CDR3 sequence is 16 residues long. CDR3 DNA sequence: TGTGCCTGGAGTGTACAGACAGGGGGAGTTGGGGATACGCAGTATTTT. It codes for CAWSVQTGGVGDTQYF.

In regard to this clone: Other DNA sequences from this sample encode an identical CDR3 as well. The rearrangement uses TRBV19 and TRBJ2-1, with a weak D call TRBD1 (6 bases). The V end lost 4 bases, the J end lost 5 bases, and 12 bases lay between the germline ends. The CDR3 is made up of 14 amino acids. Germline assignment: CDR1 LNHDA and CDR2 SQIVND (reference sequence). The CDR3 protein is CASSNRGKDNEQFF. The CDR3 DNA reads TGTGCCAGTAGTAATAGGGGGAAAGACAATGAGCAGTTCTTC.

The chain links TRBV6-6 to TRBJ2-5, with 7 bases matching TRBD1. The V segment lost 4 bases and the J segment 2 bases; nucleotides outside the gene matches: 7. Germline V gives CDR1 MNHNY, CDR2 SVGAGI (reference sequence). This CDR3 has 15 residues. The CDR3 coding sequence is TGTGCCAGCAGTTTCCCCGGGACAGCACAAGAGACCCAGTACTTC. Translation gives CASSFPGTAQETQYF.

This clone was detected a few times. V and J are TRBV7-2 and TRBJ2-7, with 9 bases lining up with TRBD2. Germline CDR1 reads SGHTA; CDR2 reads FQGNSA. This CDR3 has 16 residues. Losses at the gene ends were 5 bases for V and 2 bases for J; bases not matched to a gene: 10. The CDR3 DNA follows: TGTGCCAGCAGCATCGGGTTAGCGGGAGCCCCCTACGAGCAGTACTTC. This gives the protein CASSIGLAGAPYEQYF.

This rearrangement joins TRBV5-1 to TRBJ2-7, with TRBD2 as a possible D gene (5 bases). Trimming left V 4 bases short and J 2 bases short, with 10 bases between. Per germline, CDR1 SGHRS and CDR2 YFSETQ. The CDR3 contains 13 residues. CDR3 loop: CASSREGAYEQYF. CDR3 bases: TGCGCCAGCAGCCGCGAGGGTGCCTACGAGCAGTACTTC.

This clone showed up just a few times. This sequence joins TRBV13 and TRBJ2-1; tentative D call: TRBD2 (7 bases). V was trimmed by 5 bases and J by 3 bases, leaving 20 bases between them. Germline V gene lookup returns CDR1 PRHDT and CDR2 FYEKMQ (reference sequence). The CDR3 consists of 17 residues. The CDR3 sequence is CASSRWGGQQSYNEQFF. The CDR3 DNA reads TGTGCCAGCAGCCGCTGGGGGGGGCAGCAGAGCTACAATGAGCAGTTCTTC.

This chain connects TRBV7-9 to TRBJ2-7; weak D call: TRBD2 (5 bases). V gave up 5 bases and J gave up 0 bases, with 11 bases separating them. CDR1 is SEHNR, CDR2 FQNEAQ, per germline (reference sequence). The CDR3 extends over 14 amino acids. CDR3 nucleotides: TGTGCCAGCAGCCCCCGACGGGACTCCTACGAGCAGTACTTC. Protein sequence: CASSPRRDSYEQYF. Using reference TRBV7-9 and TRBJ2-7 for the parts outside the CDR3, the full variable domain is DTGVSQNPRHKITKRGQNVTFRCDPISEHNRLYWYRQTLGQGPEFLTYFQNEAQLEKSRLLSDRFSAERPKGSFSTLEIQRTEQGDSAMYLCASSPRRDSYEQYFGPGTRLTVT.

The chain combines TRBV5-4 with TRBJ2-5; maybe TRBD2 (5 bases). V gave up 4 bases and J gave up 0 bases, with 10 bases separating them. The length of the CDR3 is 14 residues. CDR1 SGHNT and CDR2 YYREEE come from the germline V gene (reference sequence). The DNA of the CDR3 is TGTGCCAGCAGCCCCCGGGGAGACCAAGAGACCCAGTACTTC. Translated, it gives CASSPRGDQETQYF.

This clone was found a few times. The V gene is TRBV7-9, the J gene TRBJ2-7; D is uncertain. The germline V and J ends were trimmed by 5 bases and 2 bases, with 13 bases remaining between them. The germline gives CDR1 SEHNR, CDR2 FQNEAQ (reference sequence). The CDR3 has 14 amino acids. The CDR3 DNA is TGTGCCAGCAGCCCCTACGTTGGTACCTACGAGCAGTACTTC. Encoded protein: CASSPYVGTYEQYF.

Note on this clone: Sequence at one end of the junction differs from germline and may be a read error. The rearrangement uses TRBV4-1 and TRBJ2-5, with D possibly TRBD1 on 6 matching bases. The CDR3 runs to 13 residues. The germline CDR1 and CDR2 sequences are MGHRA and YSYEKL. CDR3 DNA sequence: TGTGCCAGCAGCCAAGGACAGCAAGAGACCCAGTACTTC. This translates into CASSQGQQETQYF.